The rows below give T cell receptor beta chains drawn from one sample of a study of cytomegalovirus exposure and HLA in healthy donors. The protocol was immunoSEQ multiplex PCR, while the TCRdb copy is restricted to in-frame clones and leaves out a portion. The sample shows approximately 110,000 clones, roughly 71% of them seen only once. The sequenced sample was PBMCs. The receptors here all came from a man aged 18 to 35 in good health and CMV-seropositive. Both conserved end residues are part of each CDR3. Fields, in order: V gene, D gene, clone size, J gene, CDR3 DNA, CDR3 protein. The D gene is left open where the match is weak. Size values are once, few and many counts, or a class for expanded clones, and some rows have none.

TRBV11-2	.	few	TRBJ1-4	TGTGCCAGCAGCTCCACGGGACACTGGGAAAAACTGTTTTTT	CASSSTGHWEKLFF
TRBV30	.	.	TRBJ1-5	TGTGCCTGGAGTACTCAGGGGAATCAGCCCCAGCATTTT	CAWSTQGNQPQHF
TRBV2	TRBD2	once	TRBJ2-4	TGTGCCAGCAGTGAAAAGCGGGGGATAGCCAAAAACATTCAGTACTTC	CASSEKRGIAKNIQYF
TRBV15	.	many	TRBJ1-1	TGTGCCACCAGCAGAAGGGGTATTGAAGCTTTCTTT	CATSRRGIEAFF
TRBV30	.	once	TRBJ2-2	TGTGCCTGGAGTGTACACAGTCCCGGGGGAGGCGGGGAGCTGTTTTTT	CAWSVHSPGGGGELFF
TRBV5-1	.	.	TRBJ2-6	TGCGCCAGCAGCCCTCACCCGGGCTCTGGGGCCAACGTCCTGACTTTC	CASSPHPGSGANVLTF
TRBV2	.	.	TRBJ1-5	TGTGCCAGCAGAACAGGGAGAACAAGCAATCAGCCCCAGCATTTT	CASRTGRTSNQPQHF
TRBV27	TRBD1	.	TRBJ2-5	TGTGCCAGCAGTCGACAGGGGGGAGAGACCCAGTACTTC	CASSRQGGETQYF
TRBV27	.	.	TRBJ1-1	TGTGCCAGCAGTTCGACACGGACAGTGGGGAACACTGAAGCTTTCTTT	CASSSTRTVGNTEAFF
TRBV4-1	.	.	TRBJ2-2	TGCGCCAGCAGCCAAGATAGTAGTCCCGGGGAGCTGTTTTTT	CASSQDSSPGELFF
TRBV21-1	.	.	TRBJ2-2	TGTGCCAGCAGACAGGGATCCGGGGAGCTGTTTTTT	CASRQGSGELFF
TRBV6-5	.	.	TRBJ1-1	TGTGCCAGCAGTCCCGGACAATTAGGGGGTATCGGGGCTTTCTTT	CASSPGQLGGIGAFF
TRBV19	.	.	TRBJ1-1	TGTGCCAGTAGCCTAGCAGGGAACACTGAAGCTTTCTTT	CASSLAGNTEAFF
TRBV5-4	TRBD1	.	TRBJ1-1	TGTGCCAGCAGCGGAAAACAGGGGGCGACTGAAGCTTTCTTT	CASSGKQGATEAFF
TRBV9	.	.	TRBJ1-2	TGTGCCAGCAGCGTAGCGACGGGAATTGGCTACACCTTC	CASSVATGIGYTF
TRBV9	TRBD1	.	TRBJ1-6	TGTGCCAGCAGCGTCTCGGACAGGGGTTCACCCCTCCACTTT	CASSVSDRGSPLHF
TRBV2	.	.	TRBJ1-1	TGTGCCAGCAGTGAAGCCTTATCCGAAGCTTTCTTT	CASSEALSEAFF
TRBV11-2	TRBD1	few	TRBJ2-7	TGTGCCAGCAGCTTAGGGACAGGGGGCGTAGATTCCTACGAGCAGTACTTC	CASSLGTGGVDSYEQYF
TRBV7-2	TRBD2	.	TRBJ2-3	TGTGCCAGCAGCTTAGTGGGTAGCGGGGGATTGCAGTATTTT	CASSLVGSGGLQYF
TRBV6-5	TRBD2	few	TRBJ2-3	TGTGCCAGCAGGTTGGGGGGGACTAGCACAGATACGCAGTATTTT	CASRLGGTSTDTQYF
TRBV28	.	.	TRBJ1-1	TGTGCCAGCAGTTCGACTCCGGTGGGGGGGTGGACTGAAGCTTTCTTT	CASSSTPVGGWTEAFF
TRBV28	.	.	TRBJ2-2	TGTGCCAGCAGTTTATCGGGGAACACCGGGGAGCTGTTTTTT	CASSLSGNTGELFF
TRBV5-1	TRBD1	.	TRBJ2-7	TGCGCCAGCAGCATATGGGACAGTGGCGACGAGCAGTACTTC	CASSIWDSGDEQYF
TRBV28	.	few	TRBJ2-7	TGTGCCAGCAGCCCATTTTTTGCGGGGACCTCAACCTACGAGCAGTACTTC	CASSPFFAGTSTYEQYF
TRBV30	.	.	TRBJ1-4	TGTGCCTGGAGCGTCGGAGGGTTTAATGAAAAACTGTTTTTT	CAWSVGGFNEKLFF
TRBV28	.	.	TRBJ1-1	TGTGCCAGCAGTTCGGTTAAGGCAGGGAACACTGAAGCTTTCTTT	CASSSVKAGNTEAFF
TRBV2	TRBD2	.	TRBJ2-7	TGTGCCAGCAGTGATCTAACAGGGCGGCTGACTAGCGGGGACTACGAGCAGTACTTC	CASSDLTGRLTSGDYEQYF
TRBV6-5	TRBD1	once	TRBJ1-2	TGTGCCAGCAGTCCAGGGGGCAGGGACTATGGCTACACCTTC	CASSPGGRDYGYTF
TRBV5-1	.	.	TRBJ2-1	TGCGCCAGCAGCTTGAGCGGCGGTCGATACAATGAGCAGTTCTTC	CASSLSGGRYNEQFF
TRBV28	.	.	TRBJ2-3	TGTGCCACCGCTCCCGGGTCGGAGAACACAGATACGCAGTATTTT	CATAPGSENTDTQYF
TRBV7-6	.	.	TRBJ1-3	TGTGCCAGCAGCTCCCCCACACGGAGCTCTGGAAACACCATATATTTT	CASSSPTRSSGNTIYF
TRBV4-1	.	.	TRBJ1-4	TGCGCCAGCAGCCGAGGGCCTTCGGTGGGGGGACCTAATGAAAAACTGTTTTTT	CASSRGPSVGGPNEKLFF
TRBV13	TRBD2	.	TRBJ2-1	TGTGCCAGCAGCTTAGGCCTAAACAGCCTAGCGGGGGGCCGAGAGCAGTTCTTC	CASSLGLNSLAGGREQFF
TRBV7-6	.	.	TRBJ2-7	TGTGCCAGCAGCTCAATCCCCGGGACTTCGGTGGGCGAGCAGTACTTC	CASSSIPGTSVGEQYF
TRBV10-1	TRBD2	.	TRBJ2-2	TGCGCCAGCAGCTCGGGACTATCGAAGGAGCTGTTTTTT	CASSSGLSKELFF
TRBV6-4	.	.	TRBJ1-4	TGTGCCAGCAGTGAGCAGCCCGGGGATGTATCTAATGAAAAACTGTTTTTT	CASSEQPGDVSNEKLFF
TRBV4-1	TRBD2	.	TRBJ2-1	TGCGCCAGCAGCGCCCGGACTAGCGGGGGGCGGAATGAGCAGTTCTTC	CASSARTSGGRNEQFF
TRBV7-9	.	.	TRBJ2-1	TGTGCCAGCAGCTTAGCGAGGCCGTCCTACAATGAGCAGTTCTTC	CASSLARPSYNEQFF
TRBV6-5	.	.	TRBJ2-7	TGTGCCAGCAGTGATGGACACAACTACGAGCAGTACTTC	CASSDGHNYEQYF
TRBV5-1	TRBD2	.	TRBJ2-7	TGCGCCAGCAGCGGCGGGACTAGCGGGTCTTACGAGCAGTACTTC	CASSGGTSGSYEQYF
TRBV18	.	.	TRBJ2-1	TGTGCCAGCTCACCGAGCGAGAACAATGAGCAGTTCTTC	CASSPSENNEQFF
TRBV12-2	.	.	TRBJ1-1	TGTGCAAGTCGCTTAGCGAGAGGCAGAGTTGAAGCTTTCTTT	CASRLARGRVEAFF
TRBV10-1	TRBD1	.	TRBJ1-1	TGCGCCAGCAGTCGACAGGGAGTGTGGACTGAAGCTTTCTTT	CASSRQGVWTEAFF
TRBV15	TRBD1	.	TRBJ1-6	TGTGCCACCAGCAGGAGGCCTGACAGGGATAATTCACCCCTCCACTTT	CATSRRPDRDNSPLHF
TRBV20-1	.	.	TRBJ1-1	TGCAGTGCTAGAGAGGACAGCGTCCCTTTT	CSAREDSVPF